This TCR beta chain was obtained from a study of cytomegalovirus exposure and HLA in healthy donors. Study information: A preliminary data release comprised roughly 85 million unique TCRs obtained from HLA-typed donors. General study findings and limits: It emerged from a later analysis that several of the most significant clusters appeared to be linked to common viral pathogens.

This clone was observed a single time. Its antigen is not known. 60 Vbeta and 13 Jbeta primers were used in PCR. Profiled with immunoSEQ multiplex PCR; TCRdb holds only in-frame clones, not every one. The data hold nearly 200,000 clones, with over 80% observed a single time. The CDR3 is made up of 14 amino acids. Germline CDR1 SGHAT, CDR2 FQDESV (reference sequence). With 3 bases clipped from V and 5 bases from J, the junction kept 2 bases outside the gene matches. The source is a man aged 30 to 45 in good health and CMV-seronegative. Sequenced material: PBMCs. The V call is TRBV11-1, the J call TRBJ2-1; 9 bases match TRBD1. Here the CDR3 DNA reads TGTGCCAGCAGCTTTTGGGACAGGGACAATGAGCAGTTCTTC. Its protein is CASSFWDRDNEQFF.